The sequence of this T cell receptor (beta chain) was determined in a study of shared clonotypes between healthy human individuals. Study-wide results and caveats: The sharing of around 5% of naive CD4 clonotypes was seen across a handful of donors.

The method was immunoSEQ multiplex PCR; TCRdb's version includes in-frame clones alone and lacks a portion of them. The sample yields approximately 640,000 clones, about 92% seen once. In the case of this clone: Its specificity is not known.

Germline V CDR1 and CDR2: MNHEY, SMNVEV (reference sequence). V was pared by 5 bases and J by 5 bases, with 14 bases between. This CDR3 is 14 amino acids long. Sequencing used memory CD8+ T cells from PBMCs. Subset: CD45RO+ cells pooled with CCR7-negative TemRA cells. The V gene is TRBV27, the J gene TRBJ2-3, with D unclear. This receptor was obtained from a man aged 18 to 30 in good health. Some clones in this sample may be carry-over from other donors' samples. CDR3 sequence: CASSIQPSVDTQYF. Written as DNA, the CDR3 is TGTGCCAGCAGTATCCAGCCCTCCGTAGATACGCAGTATTTT.